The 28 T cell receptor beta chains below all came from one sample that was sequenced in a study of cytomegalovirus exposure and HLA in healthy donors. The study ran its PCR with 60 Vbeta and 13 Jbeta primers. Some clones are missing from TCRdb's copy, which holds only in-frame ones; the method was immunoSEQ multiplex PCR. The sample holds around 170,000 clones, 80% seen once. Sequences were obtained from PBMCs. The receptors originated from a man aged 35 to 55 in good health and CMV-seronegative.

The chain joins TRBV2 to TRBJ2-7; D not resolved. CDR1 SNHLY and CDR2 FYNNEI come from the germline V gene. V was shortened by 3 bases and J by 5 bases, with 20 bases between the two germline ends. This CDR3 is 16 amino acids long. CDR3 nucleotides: TGTGCCAGCAGTGACCAAATTGACTCGGTTGTGGACGAGCAGTACTTC. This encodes CASSDQIDSVVDEQYF.

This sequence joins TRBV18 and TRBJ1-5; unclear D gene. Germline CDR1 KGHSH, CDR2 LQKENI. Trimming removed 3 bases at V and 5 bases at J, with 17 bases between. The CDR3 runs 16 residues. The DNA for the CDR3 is TGTGCCAGCTCACCGCGCGCCGGGGATTGGTATCAGCCCCAGCATTTT. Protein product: CASSPRAGDWYQPQHF.

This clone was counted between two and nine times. CDR3 coding DNA: TGTGCCAGTAGGACTCTAGACAGGGGGCTCGGTCAGCCCCAGCATTTT. This translates into CASRTLDRGLGQPQHF. This rearrangement joins TRBV19 to TRBJ1-5, with 10 bases matching TRBD1. CDR3 length equals 16 residues. V dropped 6 bases and J dropped 6; count of bases not matched to a gene: 11. The germline gives CDR1 LNHDA, CDR2 SQIVND (reference sequence).

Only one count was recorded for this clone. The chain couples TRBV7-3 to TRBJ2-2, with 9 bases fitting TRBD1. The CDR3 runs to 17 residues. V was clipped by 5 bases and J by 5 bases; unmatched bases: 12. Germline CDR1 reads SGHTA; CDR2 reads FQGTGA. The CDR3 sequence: CASSKKAGTGSTGELFF. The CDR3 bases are TGTGCCAGCAGCAAAAAAGCCGGGACAGGGAGTACCGGGGAGCTGTTTTTT.

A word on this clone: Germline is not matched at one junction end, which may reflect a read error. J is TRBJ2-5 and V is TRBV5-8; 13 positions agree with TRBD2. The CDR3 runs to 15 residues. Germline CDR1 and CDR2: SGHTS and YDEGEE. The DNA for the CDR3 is TGTGCCAGCATCTTGACTAGCGGGAGGTGGGAGACCCAGTACTTC. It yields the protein CASILTSGRWETQYF.

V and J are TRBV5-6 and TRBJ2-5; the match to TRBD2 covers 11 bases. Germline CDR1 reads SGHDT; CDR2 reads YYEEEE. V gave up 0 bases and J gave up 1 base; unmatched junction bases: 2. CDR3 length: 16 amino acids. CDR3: CASSLGLAGPQETQYF. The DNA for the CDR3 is TGTGCCAGCAGCTTGGGACTAGCGGGGCCCCAAGAGACCCAGTACTTC.

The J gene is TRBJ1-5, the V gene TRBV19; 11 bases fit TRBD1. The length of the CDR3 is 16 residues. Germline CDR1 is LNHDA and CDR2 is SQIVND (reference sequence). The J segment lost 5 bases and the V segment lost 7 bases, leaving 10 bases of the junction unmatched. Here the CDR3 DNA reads TGTGCCAGTACCATGAGGGACAGGGGGGATGATCAGCCCCAGCATTTT. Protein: CASTMRDRGDDQPQHF. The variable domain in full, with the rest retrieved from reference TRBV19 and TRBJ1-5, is DGGITQSPKYLFRKEGQNVTLSCEQNLNHDAMYWYRQDPGQGLRLIYYSQIVNDFQKGDIAEGYSVSREKKESFPLTVTSAQKNPTAFYLCASTMRDRGDDQPQHFGDGTRLSIL.

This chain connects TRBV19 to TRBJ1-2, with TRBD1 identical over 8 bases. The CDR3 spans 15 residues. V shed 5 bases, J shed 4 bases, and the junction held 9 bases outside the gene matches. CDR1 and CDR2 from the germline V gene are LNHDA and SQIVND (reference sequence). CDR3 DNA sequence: TGTGCCAGTAGTGGACAGGGTCAGTGGGCCTATGGCTACACCTTC. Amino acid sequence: CASSGQGQWAYGYTF.

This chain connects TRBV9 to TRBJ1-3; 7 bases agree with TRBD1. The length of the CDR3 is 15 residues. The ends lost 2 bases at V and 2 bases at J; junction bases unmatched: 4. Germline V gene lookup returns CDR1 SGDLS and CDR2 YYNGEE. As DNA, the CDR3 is TGTGCCAGCAGCGTCACAGGGGTCCCTGGAAACACCATATATTTT. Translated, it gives CASSVTGVPGNTIYF.

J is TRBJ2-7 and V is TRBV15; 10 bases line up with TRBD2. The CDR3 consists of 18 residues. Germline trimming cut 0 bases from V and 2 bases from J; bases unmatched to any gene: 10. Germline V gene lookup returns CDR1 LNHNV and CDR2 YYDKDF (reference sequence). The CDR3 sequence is CATSRDPITSGTTYEQYF. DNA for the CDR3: TGTGCCACCAGCAGAGATCCTATAACTAGCGGGACGACCTACGAGCAGTACTTC.

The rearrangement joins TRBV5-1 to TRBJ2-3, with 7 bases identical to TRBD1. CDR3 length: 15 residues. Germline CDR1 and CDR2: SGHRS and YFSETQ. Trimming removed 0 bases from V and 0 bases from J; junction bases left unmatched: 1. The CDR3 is CASSLEGQSTDTQYF. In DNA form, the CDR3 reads TGCGCCAGCAGCTTGGAGGGACAGAGCACAGATACGCAGTATTTT.

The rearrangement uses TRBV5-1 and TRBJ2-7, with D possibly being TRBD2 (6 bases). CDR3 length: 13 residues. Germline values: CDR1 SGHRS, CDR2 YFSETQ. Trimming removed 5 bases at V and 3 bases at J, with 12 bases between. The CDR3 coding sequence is TGCGCCAGCAGGGTTCCGGGAGACTACGAGCAGTACTTC. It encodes CASRVPGDYEQYF.

CDR3 DNA: TGTGCCAGCAGCCGGGACAGGGGGGTTGGGGGAGCTTTCTTT. This translates into CASSRDRGVGGAFF. This chain joins TRBV7-2 and TRBJ1-1; TRBD1 agrees at 11 bases. Trimming cost V 5 bases and J 10 bases; bases outside gene matches: 9. Germline assignment: CDR1 SGHTA and CDR2 FQGNSA. CDR3 length equals 14 residues.

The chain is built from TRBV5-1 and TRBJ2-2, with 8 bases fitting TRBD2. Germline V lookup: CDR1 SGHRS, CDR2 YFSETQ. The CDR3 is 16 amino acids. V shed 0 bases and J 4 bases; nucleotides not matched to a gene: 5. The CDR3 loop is CASSLVERGPTGELFF. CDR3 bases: TGCGCCAGCAGCTTGGTCGAGCGGGGGCCCACCGGGGAGCTGTTTTTT.

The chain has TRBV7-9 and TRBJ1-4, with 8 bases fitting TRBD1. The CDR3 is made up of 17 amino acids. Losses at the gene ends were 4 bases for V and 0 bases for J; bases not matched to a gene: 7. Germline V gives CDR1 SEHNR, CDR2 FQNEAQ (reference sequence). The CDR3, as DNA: TGTGCCAGCAGCTCCGGACAGGGACCCACAACTAATGAAAAACTGTTTTTT. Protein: CASSSGQGPTTNEKLFF.

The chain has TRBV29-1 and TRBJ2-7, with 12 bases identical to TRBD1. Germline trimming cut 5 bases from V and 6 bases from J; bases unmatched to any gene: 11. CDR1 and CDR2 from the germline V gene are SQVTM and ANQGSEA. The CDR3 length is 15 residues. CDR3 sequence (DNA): TGCAGCGTTTCTGGGGGGGGGACAGGGGGCGTCGAGCAGTACTTC. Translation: CSVSGGGTGGVEQYF.

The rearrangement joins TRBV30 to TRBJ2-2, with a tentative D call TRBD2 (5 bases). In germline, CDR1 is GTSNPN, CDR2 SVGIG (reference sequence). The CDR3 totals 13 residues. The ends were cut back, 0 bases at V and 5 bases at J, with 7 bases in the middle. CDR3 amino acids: CAWSVGGTGELFF. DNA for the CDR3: TGTGCCTGGAGTGTAGGCGGGACCGGGGAGCTGTTTTTT.

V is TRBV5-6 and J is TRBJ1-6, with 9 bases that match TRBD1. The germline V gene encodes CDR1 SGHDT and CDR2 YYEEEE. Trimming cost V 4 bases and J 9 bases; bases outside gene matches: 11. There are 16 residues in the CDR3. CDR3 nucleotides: TGTGCCAGCAGCCTCGAGGACAGGGGATGGGGTTCACCCCTCCACTTT. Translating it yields CASSLEDRGWGSPLHF.

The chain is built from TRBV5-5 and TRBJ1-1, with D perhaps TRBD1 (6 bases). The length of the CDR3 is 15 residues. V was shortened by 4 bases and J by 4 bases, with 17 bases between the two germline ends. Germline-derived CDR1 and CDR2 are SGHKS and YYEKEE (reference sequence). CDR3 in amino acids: CASSILGQTGTEAFF. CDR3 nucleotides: TGTGCCAGCAGCATCCTTGGACAGACCGGCACTGAAGCTTTCTTT.

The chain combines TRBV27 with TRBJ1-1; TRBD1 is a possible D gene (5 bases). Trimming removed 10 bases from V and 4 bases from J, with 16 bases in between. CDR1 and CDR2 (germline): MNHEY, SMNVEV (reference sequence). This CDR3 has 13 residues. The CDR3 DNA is TGTGCCACCTCCCGGACCGGGGGCACTGAAGCTTTCTTT. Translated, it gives CATSRTGGTEAFF.

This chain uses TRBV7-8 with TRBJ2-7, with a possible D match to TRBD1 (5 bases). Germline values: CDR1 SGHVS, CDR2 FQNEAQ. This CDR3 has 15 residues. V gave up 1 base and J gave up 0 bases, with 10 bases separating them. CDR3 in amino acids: CASSLGIRVSYEQYF. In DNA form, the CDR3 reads TGTGCCAGCAGCTTAGGAATCAGGGTCTCCTACGAGCAGTACTTC. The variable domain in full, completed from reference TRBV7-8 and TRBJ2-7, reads GAGVSQSPRYKVAKRGQDVALRCDPISGHVSLFWYQQALGQGPEFLTYFQNEAQLDKSGLPSDRFFAERPEGSVSTLKIQRTQQEDSAVYLCASSLGIRVSYEQYFGPGTRLTVT.

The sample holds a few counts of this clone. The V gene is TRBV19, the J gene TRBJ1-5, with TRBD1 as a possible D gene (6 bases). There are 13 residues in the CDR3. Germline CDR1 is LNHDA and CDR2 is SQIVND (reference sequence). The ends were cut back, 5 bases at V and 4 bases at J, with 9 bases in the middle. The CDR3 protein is CASSWQGNQPQHF. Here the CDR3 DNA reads TGTGCCAGTAGTTGGCAGGGGAATCAGCCCCAGCATTTT.

This CDR3 is CASSAQRGSTDTQYF. The CDR3 DNA follows: TGTGCCAGCAGCGCCCAGCGGGGGAGCACAGATACGCAGTATTTT. V usage is TRBV7-9 and J usage is TRBJ2-3; the match to TRBD2 covers 8 bases. This CDR3 comprises 15 residues. Germline V CDR1 and CDR2: SEHNR, FQNEAQ (reference sequence). V lost 5 bases, J lost 0 bases, and 4 bases stayed unmatched.

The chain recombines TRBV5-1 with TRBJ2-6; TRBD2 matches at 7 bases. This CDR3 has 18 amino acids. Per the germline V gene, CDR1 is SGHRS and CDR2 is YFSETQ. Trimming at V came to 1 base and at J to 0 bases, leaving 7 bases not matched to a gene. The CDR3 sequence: CASSLWDYFSSGANVLTF. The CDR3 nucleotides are TGCGCCAGCAGCTTGTGGGACTACTTCAGCTCTGGGGCCAACGTCCTGACTTTC.

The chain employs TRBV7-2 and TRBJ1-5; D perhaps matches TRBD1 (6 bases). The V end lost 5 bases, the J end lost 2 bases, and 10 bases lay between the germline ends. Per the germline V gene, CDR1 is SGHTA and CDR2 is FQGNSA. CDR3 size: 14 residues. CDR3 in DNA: TGTGCCAGCAGCGCCCGACAGGGCAATCAGCCCCAGCATTTT. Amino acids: CASSARQGNQPQHF. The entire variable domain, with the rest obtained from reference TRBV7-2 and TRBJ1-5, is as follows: GAGVSQSPSNKVTEKGKDVELRCDPISGHTALYWYRQSLGQGLEFLIYFQGNSAPDKSGLPSDRFSAERTGGSVSTLTIQRTQQEDSAVYLCASSARQGNQPQHFGDGTRLSIL.

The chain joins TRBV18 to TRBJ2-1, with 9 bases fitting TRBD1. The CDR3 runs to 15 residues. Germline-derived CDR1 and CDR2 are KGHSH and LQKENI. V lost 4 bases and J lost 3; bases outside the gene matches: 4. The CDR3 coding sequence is TGTGCCAGCTCACAGGGACAGGGAAACTACAATGAGCAGTTCTTC. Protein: CASSQGQGNYNEQFF.

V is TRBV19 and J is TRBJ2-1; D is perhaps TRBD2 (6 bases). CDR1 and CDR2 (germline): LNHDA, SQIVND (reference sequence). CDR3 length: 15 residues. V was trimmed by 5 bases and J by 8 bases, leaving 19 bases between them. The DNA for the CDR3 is TGTGCCAGTAGTGAAGCGGGCAAGAGTCCCTATGAGCAGTTCTTC. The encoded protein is CASSEAGKSPYEQFF. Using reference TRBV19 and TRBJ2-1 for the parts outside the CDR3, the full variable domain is DGGITQSPKYLFRKEGQNVTLSCEQNLNHDAMYWYRQDPGQGLRLIYYSQIVNDFQKGDIAEGYSVSREKKESFPLTVTSAQKNPTAFYLCASSEAGKSPYEQFFGPGTRLTVL.

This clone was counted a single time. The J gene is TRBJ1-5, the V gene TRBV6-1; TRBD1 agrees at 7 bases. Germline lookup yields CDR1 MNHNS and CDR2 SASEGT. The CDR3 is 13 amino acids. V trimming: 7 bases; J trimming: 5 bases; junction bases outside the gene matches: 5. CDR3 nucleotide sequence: TGTGCCAGCACTGGGACAGTCCATCAGCCCCAGCATTTT. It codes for CASTGTVHQPQHF.